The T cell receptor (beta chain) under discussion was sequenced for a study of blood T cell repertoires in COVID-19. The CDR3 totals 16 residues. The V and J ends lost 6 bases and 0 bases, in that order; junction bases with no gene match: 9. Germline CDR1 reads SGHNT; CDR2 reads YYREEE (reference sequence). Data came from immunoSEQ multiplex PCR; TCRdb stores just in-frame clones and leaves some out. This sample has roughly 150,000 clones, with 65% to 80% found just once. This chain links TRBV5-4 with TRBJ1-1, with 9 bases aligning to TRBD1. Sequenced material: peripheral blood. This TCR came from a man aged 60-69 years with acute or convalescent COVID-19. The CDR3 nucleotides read TGTGCCAGCATCCTCGGGACAGGGACCATGAACACTGAAGCTTTCTTT. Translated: CASILGTGTMNTEAFF.